The T cell receptor (beta chain) under discussion was sequenced for a study of T cells in Graves' hyperthyroidism and ophthalmopathy. General study results and limits: Most thyroid clonotypes that were expanded above 0.001 also turned up in blood.

The source material, RNA transcripts, was used to amplify TCR beta CDR3 regions. Researchers ran a first-round RT-PCR on the TCR CDR3 using the HTBI primer set. TCRdb re-called the multiplex PCR reads through MiXCR, storing one row per CDR3 protein. This sample has over 450,000 distinct CDR3 sequences, with approximately 15% found just once. An absence of ophthalmopathy progression within 18 months meant stable Graves' hyperthyroidism. This clonotype has ten or more counts. What it recognizes is unknown. The CDR3 has 16 residues. The V segment lost 5 bases and the J segment 6 bases; nucleotides outside the gene matches: 10. The germline V gene has CDR1 SEHNR and CDR2 FQNEAQ (reference sequence).

The sequence was collected from a woman aged 18 to 35 with Graves' hyperthyroidism. The specimen was blood. The chain links TRBV7-9 to TRBJ2-3, with 11 bases lining up with TRBD2. CDR3 sequence: CASSPVPASGRDTQYF. In DNA, the CDR3 is TGTGCCAGCAGCCCCGTACCGGCTAGCGGGAGGGATACGCAGTATTTT.